The next 25 T cell receptor beta chains were all read from a single sample in a study of blood T cell repertoires in COVID-19. The protocol was immunoSEQ multiplex PCR, while the TCRdb copy is restricted to in-frame clones and leaves out a portion. The sample lists hundreds of thousands of clones; approximately 80% were seen once. The sequenced sample was peripheral blood. The origin of the receptors is a woman aged 50 to 60 with active or convalescent COVID-19.

The chain has TRBV27 and TRBJ2-1; TRBD2 matches 11 bases. The junction had 8 bases not matched to a gene; V was cut back by 7 bases and J by 9 bases. The germline V gene encodes CDR1 MNHEY and CDR2 SMNVEV (reference sequence). This CDR3 contains 14 residues. As DNA, the CDR3 is TGTGCCAGCACCCTACTAGCGGGAGTTCGTGAGCAGTTCTTC. Encoded protein: CASTLLAGVREQFF.

The J gene is TRBJ1-2, the V gene TRBV5-6, with 10 positions matching TRBD1. Losses at the gene ends were 4 bases for V and 4 bases for J; bases not matched to a gene: 4. The CDR3 has 14 residues. Germline CDR1 and CDR2: SGHDT and YYEEEE. The CDR3 DNA sequence: TGTGCCAGCAGCCTGGGACAGGGGTTCTATGGCTACACCTTC. Encoded protein: CASSLGQGFYGYTF.

This clone appeared a single time. This sequence joins TRBV6-2 or TRBV6-3 and TRBJ2-7; the D gene is possibly TRBD2 (5 bases). In germline, CDR1 is MNHEY, CDR2 SVGEGT. The CDR3 is 15 residues long. Deletions cut 6 bases from V and 3 bases from J, with 18 bases between. For the CDR3, the DNA is TGTGCCAGCAGCCCGGACGGCGCGCGGGTCTACGAGCAGTACTTC. This translates into CASSPDGARVYEQYF.

V is TRBV2 and J is TRBJ1-1; a possible D gene is TRBD1 (5 bases). Germline assignment: CDR1 SNHLY and CDR2 FYNNEI. The CDR3 is made up of 14 amino acids. V was pared by 4 bases and J by 1 base, with 10 bases between. CDR3 amino acids: CASSVSGPNTEAFF. In DNA form, the CDR3 reads TGTGCCAGCAGTGTGTCAGGGCCGAACACTGAAGCTTTCTTT.

The gene calls are TRBV7-8 and TRBJ2-1; 8 bases are shared with TRBD2. Germline CDR1 reads SGHVS; CDR2 reads FQNEAQ. The J segment lost 9 bases and the V segment lost 8 bases, leaving 12 bases of the junction unmatched. This CDR3 has 14 residues. The CDR3 loop reads CASAWGLGMSEQFF. The CDR3 DNA reads as TGTGCCAGCGCGTGGGGACTAGGTATGAGTGAGCAGTTCTTC.

This clone was detected only a few times. The V call is TRBV10-3, the J call TRBJ1-4; 7 bases are a match to TRBD1. This CDR3 spans 15 amino acids. Per germline, CDR1 ENHRY and CDR2 SYGVKD. With 6 bases clipped from V and 1 base from J, the junction kept 5 bases outside the gene matches. This CDR3 is CAISARQGTNEKLFF. The CDR3, as DNA: TGTGCCATCAGCGCTCGACAGGGAACTAATGAAAAACTGTTTTTT.

The gene calls are TRBV27 and TRBJ1-6, with a weak D call TRBD1 (6 bases). Germline assignment: CDR1 MNHEY and CDR2 SMNVEV (reference sequence). V lost 2 bases and J lost 5, with 19 bases in between. The CDR3 runs 18 residues. The CDR3 loop is CASSLQGSGRSNNSPLHF. Here the CDR3 DNA reads TGTGCCAGCAGTTTACAGGGGTCCGGGCGGAGTAATAATTCACCCCTCCACTTT.

V usage is TRBV25-1 and J usage is TRBJ1-1, with TRBD1 matching over 9 bases. Losses at the gene ends were 6 bases for V and 0 bases for J; bases not matched to a gene: 2. Germline CDR1 reads MGHDK; CDR2 reads SYGVNS. There are 14 residues in the CDR3. Here the CDR3 reads CASSGQGMNTEAFF. The CDR3 DNA follows: TGTGCCAGCAGCGGACAGGGGATGAACACTGAAGCTTTCTTT.

The V and J genes are TRBV7-6 and TRBJ2-3; tentative D call: TRBD2 (6 bases). CDR1 is SGHVS and CDR2 is FNYEAQ in the germline V gene. The CDR3 totals 12 residues. V was cut by 5 bases and J by 9 bases, with 12 bases left in between. CDR3 sequence: CASSGGLATQYF. In nucleotides, the CDR3 is TGTGCCAGCAGCGGGGGACTTGCCACGCAGTATTTT.

V is TRBV5-1 and J is TRBJ2-2; 7 bases map to TRBD2. V shed 4 bases and J 5 bases; nucleotides not matched to a gene: 2. Germline V gene data show CDR1 as SGHRS and CDR2 as YFSETQ. This CDR3 has 13 residues. Here the CDR3 reads CASSPGLTGELFF. CDR3 nucleotides: TGCGCCAGCAGCCCGGGACTAACCGGGGAGCTGTTTTTT.

A few counts support this clone. This chain uses TRBV14 with TRBJ1-6; D not resolved. The V and J ends lost 0 bases and 8 bases respectively, with 11 bases between them. Looked up from germline, CDR1 is SGHDN and CDR2 is FVKESK. The CDR3 runs to 15 residues. CDR3 region: CASSQDTVLYSPLHF. CDR3 bases: TGTGCCAGCAGCCAAGACACAGTGCTTTATTCACCCCTCCACTTT.

The chain combines TRBV7-2 with TRBJ2-7; weak D call: TRBD2 (6 bases). The germline V gene has CDR1 SGHTA and CDR2 FQGNSA. The length of the CDR3 is 15 residues. The V end was cut by 1 base, the J end by 2 bases, with 12 bases between. CDR3 amino acids: CASSLGSGFAYEQYF. The CDR3 DNA follows: TGTGCCAGCAGCTTAGGTAGCGGTTTTGCCTACGAGCAGTACTTC.

Of note for this clone: A junction boundary mismatches the germline segment, possibly from a read error. V is TRBV7-6 and J is TRBJ2-2; TRBD2 aligns across 10 bases. Germline V gene data show CDR1 as SGHVS and CDR2 as FNYEAQ. The CDR3 covers 15 residues. CDR3: CASSSGLAKTGELFF. The CDR3 nucleotides read TGTGCCAGCAGCTCGGGACTAGCGAAGACCGGGGAGCTGTTTTTT.

A single count supports this clone. The V call is TRBV6-5, the J call TRBJ1-2, with TRBD1 identical over 8 bases. From germline, CDR1 is MNHEY and CDR2 SVGAGI. The V gene end was trimmed by 4 bases and the J gene end by 2 bases; junction bases not matched to a gene: 9. The CDR3 is 16 residues long. CDR3 bases: TGTGCCAGCAGTTTGGACAGGGTACGGTCGAACTATGGCTACACCTTC. The encoded protein is CASSLDRVRSNYGYTF.

The genes are TRBV19 and TRBJ2-1; D perhaps matches TRBD2 (7 bases). CDR1 and CDR2 (germline): LNHDA, SQIVND (reference sequence). The V and J ends lost 3 bases and 4 bases respectively, with 22 bases between them. The CDR3 has 18 amino acids. CDR3 region: CASSMVGGAVGGYNEQFF. CDR3 in DNA: TGTGCCAGTAGTATGGTTGGGGGGGCCGTAGGTGGGTACAATGAGCAGTTCTTC.

J is TRBJ1-1 and V is TRBV28; D uncertain. The germline V and J ends were trimmed by 3 bases and 1 base, with 9 bases remaining between them. This CDR3 region has 14 residues. CDR1 MDHEN and CDR2 SYDVKM come from the germline V gene. CDR3 DNA: TGTGCCAGCAGTTTGGCAGCGAGGAACACTGAAGCTTTCTTT. Protein product: CASSLAARNTEAFF.

This sequence joins TRBV2 and TRBJ1-3; 9 positions match TRBD1. The V and J ends lost 7 bases and 2 bases, in that order; junction bases with no gene match: 6. Germline values: CDR1 SNHLY, CDR2 FYNNEI. This CDR3 spans 15 amino acids. The CDR3 DNA sequence: TGTGCCAGCAAAGTCGGGACAGGGACTGGAAACACCATATATTTT. Translating it yields CASKVGTGTGNTIYF. Full variable domain (missing parts from reference TRBV2 and TRBJ1-3): EPEVTQTPSHQVTQMGQEVILRCVPISNHLYFYWYRQILGQKVEFLVSFYNNEISEKSEIFDDQFSVERPDGSNFTLKIRSTKLEDSAMYFCASKVGTGTGNTIYFGEGSWLTVV.

This chain links TRBV13 with TRBJ1-3; D unclear. The length of the CDR3 is 11 residues. V was shortened by 6 bases and J by 5 bases, with 5 bases between the two germline ends. The V gene's germline CDR1 is PRHDT and CDR2 FYEKMQ (reference sequence). The CDR3 bases are TGTGCCAGCAGTAGAAGAAACACCATATATTTT. Its translation is CASSRRNTIYF.

The V and J genes are TRBV28 and TRBJ1-2, with TRBD1 matching 7 bases. The CDR3 extends over 15 amino acids. CDR1 is MDHEN and CDR2 is SYDVKM in the germline V gene. The V gene end was trimmed by 3 bases and the J gene end by 6 bases; junction bases not matched to a gene: 10. CDR3 sequence (DNA): TGTGCCAGCAGTTTTTCGAGGGGGCGGGTACATGGCTACACCTTC. This gives the protein CASSFSRGRVHGYTF.

This clone was seen just once. The rearrangement uses TRBV4-1 and TRBJ2-1; D may be TRBD1 (5 bases). Germline V lookup: CDR1 MGHRA, CDR2 YSYEKL. V lost 5 bases and J 8 bases, leaving 22 bases between the germline ends. CDR3 size: 16 residues. CDR3 sequence reads: CASSGRDSLLMDEQFF. As DNA, the CDR3 is TGCGCCAGCAGCGGCCGAGACAGCCTGTTAATGGATGAGCAGTTCTTC.

This rearrangement joins TRBV7-8 to TRBJ2-7, with 13 positions matching TRBD2. V lost 0 bases, J lost 2 bases, and 1 base stayed unmatched. This CDR3 region has 16 residues. CDR1 SGHVS and CDR2 FQNEAQ come from the germline V gene. DNA for the CDR3: TGTGCCAGCAGCTTAGCGGGGACTAGCGGGACCTACGAGCAGTACTTC. It translates to CASSLAGTSGTYEQYF.

V is TRBV30 and J is TRBJ1-6; tentative D call: TRBD1 (5 bases). V lost 2 bases to trimming and J lost 5 bases, with 10 bases between them. In germline, CDR1 is GTSNPN, CDR2 SVGIG (reference sequence). CDR3 length equals 14 residues. CDR3 sequence (DNA): TGTGCCTGGAGTTCGGGGGTTGATAATTCACCCCTCCACTTT. This sequence encodes CAWSSGVDNSPLHF.

The chain carries TRBV27 and TRBJ2-7, with D possibly TRBD2 on 6 matching bases. The germline V and J ends were trimmed by 5 bases and 0 bases, with 14 bases remaining between them. Germline CDR1 MNHEY, CDR2 SMNVEV (reference sequence). This CDR3 region has 15 residues. This CDR3 is CASSPSGWNSYEQYF. CDR3 DNA: TGTGCCAGCAGTCCGAGCGGGTGGAACTCCTACGAGCAGTACTTC.

The V and J genes are TRBV18 and TRBJ2-1; 9 nucleotides agree with TRBD1. V trimming: 2 bases; J trimming: 4 bases; junction bases outside the gene matches: 6. Germline values: CDR1 KGHSH, CDR2 LQKENI. The CDR3 runs 16 residues. This CDR3 reads CASSPFAGQGYNEQFF. Written as DNA, the CDR3 is TGTGCCAGCTCACCATTTGCGGGACAGGGTTACAATGAGCAGTTCTTC.

The sample holds one count of this clone. Other DNA sequences in this specimen translate into the identical CDR3. The chain carries TRBV7-9 and TRBJ2-2, with D possibly being TRBD2 (6 bases). CDR1 SEHNR and CDR2 FQNEAQ come from the germline V gene (reference sequence). Trimming removed 5 bases from V and 0 bases from J, with 10 bases in between. The CDR3 is 15 residues long. The DNA of the CDR3 is TGTGCCAGCAGCCGGGGGTCTTCGAACACCGGGGAGCTGTTTTTT. Its translation is CASSRGSSNTGELFF.